Detailed here is one T cell receptor beta chain. Its antigen is as yet unknown. A read error may explain this, as a much larger clone is one base away. The data are from a study of CD8 T cells in ankylosing spondylitis. Study results and caveats: It appeared that ankylosing spondylitis blood was characterized by a TCR beta motif of eight highly homologous variants. From matched ankylosing spondylitis synovial fluid, disease-linked clones were reportedly recovered at significantly enriched levels.

Quantitative 5'-RACE with molecular barcodes produced the TCR beta libraries. TCRdb used MiXCR to reprocess the 5' RACE reads, holding one entry per CDR3 protein. The sample includes about 210,000 distinct CDR3 sequences, 6% to 8.5% of them seen just once. Trimming left V 7 bases short and J 0 bases short, with 16 bases between. Germline V gene sequence: CDR1 MGHDK, CDR2 SYGVNS. The CDR3 extends over 17 amino acids. The TCR comes from a male donor with ankylosing spondylitis. The rearrangement links TRBV25-1 to TRBJ2-6; TRBD1 is a possible D gene (5 bases). The sample taken for sequencing was blood, either unsorted or a sorted T cell fraction (not recorded which). CDR3 region: CASTREQGSSGANVLTF. The CDR3 nucleotides read TGTGCCAGCACACGCGAGCAGGGATCCTCTGGGGCCAACGTCCTGACTTTC.